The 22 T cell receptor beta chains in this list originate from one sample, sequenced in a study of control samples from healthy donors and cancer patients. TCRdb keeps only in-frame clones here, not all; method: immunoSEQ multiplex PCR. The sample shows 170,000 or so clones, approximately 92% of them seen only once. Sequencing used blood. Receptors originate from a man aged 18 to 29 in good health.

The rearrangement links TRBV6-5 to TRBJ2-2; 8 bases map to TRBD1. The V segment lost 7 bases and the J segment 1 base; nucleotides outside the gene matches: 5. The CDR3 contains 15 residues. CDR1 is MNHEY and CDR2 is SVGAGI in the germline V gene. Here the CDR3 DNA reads TGTGCCAGCATTCCGGACAGGGTGAACACCGGGGAGCTGTTTTTT. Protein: CASIPDRVNTGELFF.

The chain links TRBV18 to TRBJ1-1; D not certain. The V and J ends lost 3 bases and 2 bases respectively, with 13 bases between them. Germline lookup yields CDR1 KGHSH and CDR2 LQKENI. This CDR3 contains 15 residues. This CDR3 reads CASSPVSGVNTEAFF. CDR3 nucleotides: TGTGCCAGCTCACCGGTTTCCGGGGTAAACACTGAAGCTTTCTTT. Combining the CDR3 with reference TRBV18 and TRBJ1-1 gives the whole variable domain NAGVMQNPRHLVRRRGQEARLRCSPMKGHSHVYWYRQLPEEGLKFMVYLQKENIIDESGMPKERFSAEFPKEGPSILRIQQVVRGDSAAYFCASSPVSGVNTEAFFGQGTRLTVV.

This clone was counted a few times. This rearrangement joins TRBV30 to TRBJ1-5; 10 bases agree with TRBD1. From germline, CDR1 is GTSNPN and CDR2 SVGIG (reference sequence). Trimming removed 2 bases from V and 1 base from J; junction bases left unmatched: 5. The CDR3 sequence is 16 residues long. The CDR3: CAWSMTGGFSNQPQHF. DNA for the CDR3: TGTGCCTGGAGTATGACAGGGGGCTTCAGCAATCAGCCCCAGCATTTT.

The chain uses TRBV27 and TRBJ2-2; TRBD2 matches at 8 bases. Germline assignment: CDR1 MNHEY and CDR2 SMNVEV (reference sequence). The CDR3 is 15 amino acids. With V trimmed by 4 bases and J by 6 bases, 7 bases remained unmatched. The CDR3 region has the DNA TGTGCCAGCAGTTCATCGGGGGGGCCGGCCGGGGAGCTGTTTTTT. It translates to CASSSSGGPAGELFF.

CDR3 nucleotide sequence: TGTGCCAGCACCCGGGGCGGGGAGCCCAATGAGCAGTTCTTC. Protein product: CASTRGGEPNEQFF. The V gene is TRBV7-8, the J gene TRBJ2-1, with D possibly matching TRBD2 (6 bases). CDR1 is SGHVS and CDR2 is FQNEAQ in the germline V gene. This CDR3 is built from 14 residues. Trimming took 7 bases from V and 6 from J, leaving 16 bases between them. Supplemented by reference TRBV7-8 and TRBJ2-1, the full variable domain reads GAGVSQSPRYKVAKRGQDVALRCDPISGHVSLFWYQQALGQGPEFLTYFQNEAQLDKSGLPSDRFFAERPEGSVSTLKIQRTQQEDSAVYLCASTRGGEPNEQFFGPGTRLTVL.

CDR3 region: CASSIDGNSPLHF. The CDR3 coding sequence is TGTGCCAGTAGTATAGATGGGAATTCACCCCTCCACTTT. The chain links TRBV19 to TRBJ1-6; D gene uncertain. There are 13 residues in the CDR3. The germline CDR1 and CDR2 sequences are LNHDA and SQIVND (reference sequence). Trimming took off 0 bases at V and 7 bases at J, with 4 bases between the two ends.

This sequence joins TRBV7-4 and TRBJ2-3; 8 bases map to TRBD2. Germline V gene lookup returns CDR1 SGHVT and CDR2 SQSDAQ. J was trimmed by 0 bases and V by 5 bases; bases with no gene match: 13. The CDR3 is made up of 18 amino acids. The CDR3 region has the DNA TGTGCCAGCAGCACCACCCTACTAGCGGCACCTAGCACAGATACGCAGTATTTT. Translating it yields CASSTTLLAAPSTDTQYF.

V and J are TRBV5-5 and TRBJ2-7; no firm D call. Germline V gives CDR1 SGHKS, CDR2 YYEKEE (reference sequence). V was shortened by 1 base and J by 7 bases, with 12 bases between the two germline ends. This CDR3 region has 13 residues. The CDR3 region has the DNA TGTGCCAGCAGCTTGCTAAGGGTCGGAGAGCAGTACTTC. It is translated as CASSLLRVGEQYF.

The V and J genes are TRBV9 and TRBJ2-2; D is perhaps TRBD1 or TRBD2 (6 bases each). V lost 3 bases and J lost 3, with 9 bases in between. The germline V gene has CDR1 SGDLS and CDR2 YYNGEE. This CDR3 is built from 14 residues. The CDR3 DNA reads TGTGCCAGCAGCGCGGGGGCTTACACCGGGGAGCTGTTTTTT. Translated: CASSAGAYTGELFF.

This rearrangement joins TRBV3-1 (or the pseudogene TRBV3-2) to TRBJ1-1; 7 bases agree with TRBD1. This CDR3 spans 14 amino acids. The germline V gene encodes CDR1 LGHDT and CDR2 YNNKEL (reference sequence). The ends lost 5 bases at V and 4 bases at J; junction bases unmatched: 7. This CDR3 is CASSTTGAGTEAFF. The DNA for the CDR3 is TGTGCCAGCAGCACCACAGGGGCGGGCACTGAAGCTTTCTTT.

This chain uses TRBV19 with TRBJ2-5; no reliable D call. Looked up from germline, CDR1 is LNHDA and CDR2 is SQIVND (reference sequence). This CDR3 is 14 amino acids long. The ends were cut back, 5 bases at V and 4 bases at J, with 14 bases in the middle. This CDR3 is CASSASLGSETQYF. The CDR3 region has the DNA TGTGCCAGTAGTGCCAGCCTGGGCTCAGAGACCCAGTACTTC.

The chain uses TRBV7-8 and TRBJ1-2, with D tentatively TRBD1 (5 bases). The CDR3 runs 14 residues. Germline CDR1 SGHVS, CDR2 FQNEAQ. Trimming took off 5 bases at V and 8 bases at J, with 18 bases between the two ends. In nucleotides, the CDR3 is TGTGCCAGCAGCCACTCCCGGGGGGTGAGGGGCTACACCTTC. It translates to CASSHSRGVRGYTF.

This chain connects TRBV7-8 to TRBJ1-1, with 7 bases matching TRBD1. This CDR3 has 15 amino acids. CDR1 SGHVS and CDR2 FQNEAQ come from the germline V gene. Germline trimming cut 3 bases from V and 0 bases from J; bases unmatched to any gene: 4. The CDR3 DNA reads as TGTGCCAGCAGCTTCGGACAGGTTATGAACACTGAAGCTTTCTTT. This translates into CASSFGQVMNTEAFF. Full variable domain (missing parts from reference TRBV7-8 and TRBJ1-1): GAGVSQSPRYKVAKRGQDVALRCDPISGHVSLFWYQQALGQGPEFLTYFQNEAQLDKSGLPSDRFFAERPEGSVSTLKIQRTQQEDSAVYLCASSFGQVMNTEAFFGQGTRLTVV.

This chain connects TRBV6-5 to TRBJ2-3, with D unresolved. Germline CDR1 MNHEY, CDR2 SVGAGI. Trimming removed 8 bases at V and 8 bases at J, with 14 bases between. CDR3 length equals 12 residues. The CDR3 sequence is CASGRQPGTQYF. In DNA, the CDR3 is TGTGCCAGCGGTCGGCAACCGGGTACGCAGTATTTT.

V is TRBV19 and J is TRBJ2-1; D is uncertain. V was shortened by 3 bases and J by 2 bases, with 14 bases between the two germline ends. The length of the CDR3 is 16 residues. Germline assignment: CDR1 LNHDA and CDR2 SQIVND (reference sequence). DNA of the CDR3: TGTGCCAGTAGTATGCAAATTTCCTTCACCTACAATGAGCAGTTCTTC. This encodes CASSMQISFTYNEQFF.

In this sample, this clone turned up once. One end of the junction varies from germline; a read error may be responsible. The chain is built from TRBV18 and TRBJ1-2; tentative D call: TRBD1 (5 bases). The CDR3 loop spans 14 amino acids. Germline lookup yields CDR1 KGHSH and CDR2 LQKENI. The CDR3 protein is CASSPPQGDYGHTF. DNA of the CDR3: TGTGCCAGCTCACCACCGCAGGGAGACTATGGCCACACCTTC. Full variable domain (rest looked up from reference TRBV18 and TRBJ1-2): NAGVMQNPRHLVRRRGQEARLRCSPMKGHSHVYWYRQLPEEGLKFMVYLQKENIIDESGMPKERFSAEFPKEGPSILRIQQVVRGDSAAYFCASSPPQGDYGHTFGSGTRLTVV.

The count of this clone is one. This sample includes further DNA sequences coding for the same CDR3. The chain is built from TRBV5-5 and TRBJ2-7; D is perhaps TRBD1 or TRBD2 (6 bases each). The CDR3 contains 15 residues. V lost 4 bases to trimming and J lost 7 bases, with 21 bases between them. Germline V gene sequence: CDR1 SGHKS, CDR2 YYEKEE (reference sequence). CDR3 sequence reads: CASSGGRGRGREQYF. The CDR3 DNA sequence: TGTGCCAGCAGCGGGGGGCGGGGCAGGGGCAGAGAGCAGTACTTC.

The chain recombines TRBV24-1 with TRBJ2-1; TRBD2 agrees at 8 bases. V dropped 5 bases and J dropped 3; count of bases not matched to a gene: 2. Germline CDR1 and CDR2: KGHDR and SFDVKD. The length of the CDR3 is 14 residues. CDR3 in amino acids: CATSGTSGYNEQFF. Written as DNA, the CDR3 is TGTGCCACCAGTGGAACTAGCGGCTACAATGAGCAGTTCTTC.

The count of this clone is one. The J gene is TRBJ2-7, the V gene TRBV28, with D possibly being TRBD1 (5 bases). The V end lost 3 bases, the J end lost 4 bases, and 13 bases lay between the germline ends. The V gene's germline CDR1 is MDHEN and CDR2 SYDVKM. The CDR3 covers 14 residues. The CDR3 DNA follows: TGTGCCAGCAGTTTTTCTAGGACACCTTACGAGCAGTACTTC. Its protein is CASSFSRTPYEQYF.

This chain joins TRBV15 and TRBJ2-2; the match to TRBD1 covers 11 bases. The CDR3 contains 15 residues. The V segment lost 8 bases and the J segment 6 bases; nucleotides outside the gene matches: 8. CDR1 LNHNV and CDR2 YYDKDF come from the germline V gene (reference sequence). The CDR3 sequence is CATAIGQGAAGELFF. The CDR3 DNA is TGTGCCACCGCGATCGGACAGGGGGCGGCCGGGGAGCTGTTTTTT.

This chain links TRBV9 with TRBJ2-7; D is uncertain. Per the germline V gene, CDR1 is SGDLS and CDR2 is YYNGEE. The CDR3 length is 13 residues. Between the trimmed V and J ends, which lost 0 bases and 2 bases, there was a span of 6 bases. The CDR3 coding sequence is TGTGCCAGCAGCGTAGGGCAGACCTACGAGCAGTACTTC. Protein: CASSVGQTYEQYF. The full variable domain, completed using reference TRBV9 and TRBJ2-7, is DSGVTQTPKHLITATGQRVTLRCSPRSGDLSVYWYQQSLDQGLQFLIQYYNGEERAKGNILERFSAQQFPDLHSELNLSSLELGDSALYFCASSVGQTYEQYFGPGTRLTVT.

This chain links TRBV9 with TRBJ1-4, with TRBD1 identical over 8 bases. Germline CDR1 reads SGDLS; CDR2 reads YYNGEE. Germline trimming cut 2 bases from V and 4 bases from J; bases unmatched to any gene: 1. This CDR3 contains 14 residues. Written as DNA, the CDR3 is TGTGCCAGCAGCGTCGACAGGGGTAATGAAAAACTGTTTTTT. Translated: CASSVDRGNEKLFF.